This entry is about one TCR beta chain. This record comes from a study of control samples from healthy donors and cancer patients. Germline CDR1 and CDR2: MNHEY and SMNVEV (reference sequence). Trimming at V came to 8 bases and at J to 2 bases, leaving 9 bases not matched to a gene. The CDR3 spans 14 residues. Here immunoSEQ multiplex PCR was the method, and the copy in TCRdb shows in-frame clones only, minus some. The data hold around 150,000 clones, with approximately 90% observed a single time. This receptor was identified in a man younger than 45 in good health. The chain links TRBV27 to TRBJ2-7; 7 bases agree with TRBD1. What was sequenced was blood. The CDR3 DNA reads as TGTGCCAGCCGTTACAGGGGCCAGACCTACGAGCAGTACTTC. It is translated as CASRYRGQTYEQYF.